The 21 T cell receptor beta chains given below trace back to one sample, sequenced in a study of metastatic and nonmetastatic thyroid tumors. From the PCR reads, TCRdb re-called clones with MiXCR. The repertoire holds more than 7,000 clones, with about a quarter as singletons. Thyroid surgery was performed in patients who had received no treatment beforehand. Sequenced input: adjacent normal tissue. The receptor set was obtained from a female donor with papillary thyroid cancer or a benign thyroid nodule (not recorded which). Some clones in this sample may be carry-over from other donors' samples.

J is TRBJ2-3 and V is TRBV6-1, with 13 bases lining up with TRBD2. The CDR3 has 16 amino acids. Germline CDR1 reads MNHNS; CDR2 reads SASEGT. J lost 6 bases, V lost 6 bases, and 9 bases had no gene match. For the CDR3, the DNA is TGTGCCAGCAGGGCCGGGACTAGCGGGGAGAGGGATACGCAGTATTTT. Translating gives CASRAGTSGERDTQYF.

This clone has a count of ten or more. The J gene is TRBJ2-7, the V gene TRBV6-7; the match to TRBD1 covers 11 bases. TRBV6-7 counts as an open reading frame of uncertain function. CDR3 size: 17 residues. J lost 9 bases, V lost 0 bases, and 13 bases had no gene match. In DNA, the CDR3 is TGTGCCAGCAGTTACTCGGGACCGGGACAGGGGGTATTCTGGCAGTACTTC. This sequence encodes CASSYSGPGQGVFWQYF.

The table lists this clone with a few counts. CDR3 residues: CASSSGTGDYEQYF. In nucleotides, the CDR3 is TGTGCCAGCAGCTCCGGGACAGGGGATTACGAGCAGTACTTC. The V and J genes are TRBV11-2 and TRBJ2-7, with 10 bases identical to TRBD1. In germline, CDR1 is SGHAT, CDR2 FQNNGV. V was clipped by 4 bases and J by 4 bases; unmatched bases: 4. This CDR3 contains 14 residues.

The rearrangement links TRBV6-1 to TRBJ2-5; either TRBD1 or TRBD2 may supply D (5 bases each). The end of the DNA fits TRBJ2-1 better, so the J call may be wrong. CDR3 length: 12 amino acids. Germline assignment: CDR1 MNHNS and CDR2 SASEGT. CDR3 amino acids: CASRDEGHEQFF. The CDR3 DNA is TGTGCCAGCAGGGACGAGGGGCATGAGCAGTTCTTC.

The sample holds a few counts of this clone. Just one base apart from a much larger clone, this may be a read error. Distinct nucleotide sequences in the sample also encode this CDR3. V gene TRBV12-3 or TRBV12-4 combines with J gene TRBJ2-1; 7 nucleotides align to TRBD2. CDR3 length equals 15 residues. Trimming cost V 5 bases and J 5 bases; bases outside gene matches: 9. The CDR3 DNA reads TGTGCCAGCAGTCTGATTAGTGGGAGGGACAATGAGCAGTTCTTC. This encodes CASSLISGRDNEQFF.

By share of the sample, this clone is large. The chain links TRBV6-1 to TRBJ2-5, with 7 bases aligning to TRBD1. V shed 5 bases and J 1 base; nucleotides not matched to a gene: 4. The CDR3 consists of 14 residues. In germline, CDR1 is MNHNS, CDR2 SASEGT. CDR3 nucleotides: TGTGCCAGCAGTTTCGGGGACAGCCAAGAGACCCAGTACTTC. It translates to CASSFGDSQETQYF.

This chain joins TRBV6-1 and TRBJ1-4; tentative D call: TRBD1 (6 bases). The V and J ends lost 6 bases and 8 bases respectively, with 16 bases between them. Germline V CDR1 and CDR2: MNHNS, SASEGT. The CDR3 consists of 14 residues. The CDR3 region is CASRPSGGEEKLFF. CDR3 in DNA: TGTGCCAGCAGGCCCTCGGGGGGCGAAGAAAAACTGTTTTTT.

The V gene is TRBV15, the J gene TRBJ2-5; the match to TRBD2 covers 7 bases. Germline V gene lookup returns CDR1 LNHNV and CDR2 YYDKDF (reference sequence). Germline trimming cut 4 bases from V and 4 bases from J; bases unmatched to any gene: 3. The CDR3 loop spans 13 amino acids. This CDR3 reads CATSIIAGETQYF. The CDR3, as DNA: TGTGCCACCAGCATAATAGCGGGAGAGACCCAGTACTTC. Full variable domain (remainder filled in from reference TRBV15 and TRBJ2-5): DAMVIQNPRYQVTQFGKPVTLSCSQTLNHNVMYWYQQKSSQAPKLLFHYYDKDFNNEADTPDNFQSRRPNTSFCFLDIRSPGLGDTAMYLCATSIIAGETQYFGPGTRLLVL.

CDR3 sequence: CSARGPPVERGALENTQYF. In DNA form, the CDR3 reads TGCAGTGCTAGAGGTCCCCCCGTAGAGCGGGGAGCCTTAGAGAATACGCAGTATTTT. The V call is TRBV20-1, the J call TRBJ2-3; 7 positions agree with TRBD2. V was clipped by 1 base and J by 7 bases; unmatched bases: 23. The CDR3 contains 19 residues. The germline gives CDR1 DFQATT, CDR2 SNEGSKA (reference sequence).

This clone has just one count. The CDR3 region is CASSQTAGNTIYF. For the CDR3, the DNA is TGTGCCAGCAGCCAAACAGCAGGAAACACCATATATTTT. The chain recombines TRBV3-1 with TRBJ1-3; D is undetermined. The germline CDR1 and CDR2 sequences are LGHDT and YNNKEL (reference sequence). Trimming left V 2 bases short and J 4 bases short, with 6 bases between. CDR3 length equals 13 residues. The variable domain in full, completed from reference TRBV3-1 and TRBJ1-3, reads DTAVSQTPKYLVTQMGNDKSIKCEQNLGHDTMYWYKQDSKKFLKIMFSYNNKELIINETVPNRFSPKSPDKAHLNLHINSLELGDSAVYFCASSQTAGNTIYFGEGSWLTVV.

This clone was counted at least ten times. A junction end diverges from the germline sequence, so it may reflect a read error. The CDR3, as DNA: TGTGCCGGCAGCTTACAGGGAATCGGGGAGCAGTACTTC. This codes for CAGSLQGIGEQYF. The genes are TRBV7-2 and TRBJ2-7, with D tentatively TRBD1 (6 bases). Per germline, CDR1 SGHTA and CDR2 FQGNSA. The CDR3 is 13 amino acids.

This clone was counted ten times or more. J is TRBJ2-5 and V is TRBV7-9; 14 nucleotides line up with TRBD2. Per the germline V gene, CDR1 is SEHNR and CDR2 is FQNEAQ (reference sequence). The CDR3 spans 16 residues. V gave up 5 bases and J gave up 4 bases; unmatched junction bases: 6. In DNA form, the CDR3 reads TGTGCCAGCAGCGCGACTAGCGGGGGGGCTGGAGAGACCCAGTACTTC. It translates to CASSATSGGAGETQYF.

This clone has just a few counts. Because it lacks the conserved phenylalanine or tryptophan at the end, this CDR3 is likely a read error. No DNA is shown, since the ends of the CDR3 on it are uncertain; the CDR3 is the one TCRdb lists. The chain joins TRBV7-2 to TRBJ2-1. The CDR3 comprises 11 residues, both ends counted. Looked up from germline, CDR1 is SGHTA and CDR2 is FQGNSA. The CDR3 spells CASSSYKSGLS.

The V and J genes are TRBV11-1 and TRBJ2-7; 9 bases agree with TRBD1. V was clipped by 5 bases and J by 3 bases; unmatched bases: 5. There are 14 residues in the CDR3. CDR1 SGHAT and CDR2 FQDESV come from the germline V gene (reference sequence). CDR3 loop: CASSGTGRYYEQYF. The CDR3 DNA is TGTGCCAGCAGCGGGACAGGGAGGTACTACGAGCAGTACTTC.

Judged by abundance, this clone is medium-sized. The gene calls are TRBV5-4 and TRBJ2-2; perhaps TRBD2 as D (7 bases). Trimming shortened V by 1 base and J by 4 bases, and 20 bases separated the two germline ends. This CDR3 region has 18 residues. Germline CDR1 SGHNT, CDR2 YYREEE (reference sequence). CDR3 loop: CASSLTGRGGRGTGELFF. DNA of the CDR3: TGTGCCAGCAGCTTGACAGGCCGCGGGGGCCGGGGCACCGGGGAGCTGTTTTTT.

The table lists this clone with many counts. The chain's CDR3 is CASSSRTSEIRNEQFF. CDR3 sequence (DNA): TGTGCCAGCAGCTCTCGGACTAGCGAGATTCGCAATGAGCAGTTCTTC. The gene calls are TRBV9 and TRBJ2-1; 9 positions agree with TRBD2. J was trimmed by 6 bases and V by 4 bases; bases with no gene match: 11. The CDR3 runs to 16 residues. Germline assignment: CDR1 SGDLS and CDR2 YYNGEE.

In its sample, this clone was seen a few times. This chain joins TRBV6-4 and TRBJ2-7; D uncertain. The CDR3 runs to 11 residues. Trimming cost V 6 bases and J 4 bases, with 7 bases left between them. Germline V gene data show CDR1 as MRHNA and CDR2 as SNTAGT. DNA of the CDR3: TGTGCCAGCAGCCACCCGTACGAGCAGTACTTC. Residues: CASSHPYEQYF.

By proportion, this clone is medium-sized. The V and J genes are TRBV9 and TRBJ1-5; maybe TRBD1 (5 bases). V shed 0 bases and J shed 7 bases, with 11 bases lying between them. Germline V gene sequence: CDR1 SGDLS, CDR2 YYNGEE. The CDR3 has 14 residues. The CDR3 nucleotides read TGTGCCAGCAGCGTAGAAGAGGGGCCCCAGCCCCAGCATTTT. It specifies CASSVEEGPQPQHF.

The gene calls are TRBV29-1 and TRBJ2-1; D gene uncertain. The CDR3 totals 14 residues. From germline, CDR1 is SQVTM and CDR2 ANQGSEA. V lost 4 bases to trimming and J lost 0 bases, with 10 bases between them. The CDR3 coding sequence is TGCAGCGTTGGACAAGCGAGCTCCTACAATGAGCAGTTCTTC. Translation gives CSVGQASSYNEQFF.

The sample holds a few counts of this clone. CDR3 bases: TGTGCCAGCAGTTTATGGGGGAGTCCGGGCTCCTACGAGCAGTACTTC. Its translation: CASSLWGSPGSYEQYF. This chain joins TRBV28 and TRBJ2-7; D is possibly TRBD2 (5 bases). The CDR3 spans 16 residues. Trimming cost V 0 bases and J 0 bases, with 12 bases left between them. The germline gives CDR1 MDHEN, CDR2 SYDVKM.

This chain links TRBV7-8 with TRBJ2-1; tentatively, D is TRBD1 (5 bases). V dropped 2 bases and J dropped 1 base, with 9 bases sitting between them. CDR3 length: 15 amino acids. The germline V gene encodes CDR1 SGHVS and CDR2 FQNEAQ. The CDR3 here is CASSLSAGSYNEQFF. The CDR3 bases are TGTGCCAGCAGCTTATCTGCAGGGTCCTACAATGAGCAGTTCTTC.